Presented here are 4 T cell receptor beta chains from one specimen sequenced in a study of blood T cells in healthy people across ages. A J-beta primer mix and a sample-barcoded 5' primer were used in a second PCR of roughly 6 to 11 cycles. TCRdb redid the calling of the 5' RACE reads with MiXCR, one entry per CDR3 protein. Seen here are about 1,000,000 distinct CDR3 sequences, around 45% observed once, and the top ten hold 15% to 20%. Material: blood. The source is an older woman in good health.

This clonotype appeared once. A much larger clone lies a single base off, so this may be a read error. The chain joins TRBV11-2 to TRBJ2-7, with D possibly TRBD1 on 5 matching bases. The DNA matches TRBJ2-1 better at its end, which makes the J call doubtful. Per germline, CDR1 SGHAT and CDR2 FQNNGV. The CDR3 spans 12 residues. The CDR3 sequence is CASRTDSYEQFF. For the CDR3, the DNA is TGTGCCAGCAGGACAGACTCCTACGAGCAGTTCTTC.

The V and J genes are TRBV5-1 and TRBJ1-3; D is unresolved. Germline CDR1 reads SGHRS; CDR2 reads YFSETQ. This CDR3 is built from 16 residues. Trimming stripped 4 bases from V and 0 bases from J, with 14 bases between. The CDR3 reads CASSQGDIRSGNTIYF. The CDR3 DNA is TGCGCCAGCAGCCAAGGCGACATCCGCTCTGGAAACACCATATATTTT.

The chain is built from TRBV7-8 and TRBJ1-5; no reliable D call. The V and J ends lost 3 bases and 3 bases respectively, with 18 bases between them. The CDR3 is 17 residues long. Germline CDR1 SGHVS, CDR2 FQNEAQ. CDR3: CASSFPGSSGYNQPQHF. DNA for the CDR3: TGTGCCAGCAGCTTCCCTGGAAGTTCGGGGTACAATCAGCCCCAGCATTTT.

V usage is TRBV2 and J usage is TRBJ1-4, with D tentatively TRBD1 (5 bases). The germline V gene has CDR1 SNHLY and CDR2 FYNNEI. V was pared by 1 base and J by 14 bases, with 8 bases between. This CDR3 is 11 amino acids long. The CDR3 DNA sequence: TGTGCCAGCAGTGAAGTACGGGGGCTGTTTTTT. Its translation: CASSEVRGLFF.